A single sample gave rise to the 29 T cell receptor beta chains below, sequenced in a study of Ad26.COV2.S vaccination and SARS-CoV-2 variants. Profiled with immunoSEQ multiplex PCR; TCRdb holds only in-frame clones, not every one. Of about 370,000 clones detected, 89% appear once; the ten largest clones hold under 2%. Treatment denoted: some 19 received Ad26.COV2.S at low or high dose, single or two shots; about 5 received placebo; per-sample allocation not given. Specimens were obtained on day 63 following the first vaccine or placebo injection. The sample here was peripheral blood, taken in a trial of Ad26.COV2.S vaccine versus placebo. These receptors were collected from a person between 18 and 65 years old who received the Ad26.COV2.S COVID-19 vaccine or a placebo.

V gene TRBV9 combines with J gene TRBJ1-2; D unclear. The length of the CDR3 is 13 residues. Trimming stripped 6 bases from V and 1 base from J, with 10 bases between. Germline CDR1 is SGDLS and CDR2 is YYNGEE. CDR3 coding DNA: TGTGCCAGCAATTCCTTGGGTAACTATGGCTACACCTTC. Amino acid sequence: CASNSLGNYGYTF.

The CDR3 DNA sequence: TGTGCCAGCGTTCCGGGGGGGAGCGGCTCCTACGAGCAGTACTTC. Protein: CASVPGGSGSYEQYF. The genes are TRBV7-6 and TRBJ2-7; the match to TRBD2 covers 8 bases. From germline, CDR1 is SGHVS and CDR2 FNYEAQ. V shed 8 bases, J shed 0 bases, and the junction held 9 bases outside the gene matches. This CDR3 is built from 15 residues.

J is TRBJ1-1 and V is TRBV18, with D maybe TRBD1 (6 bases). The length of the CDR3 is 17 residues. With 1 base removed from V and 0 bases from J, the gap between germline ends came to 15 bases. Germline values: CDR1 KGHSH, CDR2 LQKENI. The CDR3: CASSPRTTGMLNTEAFF. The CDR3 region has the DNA TGTGCCAGCTCACCACGCACAACAGGGATGCTGAACACTGAAGCTTTCTTT. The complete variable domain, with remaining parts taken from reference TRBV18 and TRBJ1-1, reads NAGVMQNPRHLVRRRGQEARLRCSPMKGHSHVYWYRQLPEEGLKFMVYLQKENIIDESGMPKERFSAEFPKEGPSILRIQQVVRGDSAAYFCASSPRTTGMLNTEAFFGQGTRLTVV.

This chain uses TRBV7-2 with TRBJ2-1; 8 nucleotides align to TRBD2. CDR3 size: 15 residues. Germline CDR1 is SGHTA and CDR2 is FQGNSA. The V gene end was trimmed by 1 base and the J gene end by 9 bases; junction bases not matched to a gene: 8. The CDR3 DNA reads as TGTGCCAGCAGCTTAGTAGGAGGACTAGCAGGTGAGCAGTTCTTC. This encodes CASSLVGGLAGEQFF.

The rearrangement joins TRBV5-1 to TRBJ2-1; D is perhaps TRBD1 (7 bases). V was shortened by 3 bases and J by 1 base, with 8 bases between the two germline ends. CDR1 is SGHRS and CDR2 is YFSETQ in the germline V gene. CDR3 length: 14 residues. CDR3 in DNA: TGCGCCAGCAGCTCAGGGGGGTCCTACAATGAGCAGTTCTTC. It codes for CASSSGGSYNEQFF.

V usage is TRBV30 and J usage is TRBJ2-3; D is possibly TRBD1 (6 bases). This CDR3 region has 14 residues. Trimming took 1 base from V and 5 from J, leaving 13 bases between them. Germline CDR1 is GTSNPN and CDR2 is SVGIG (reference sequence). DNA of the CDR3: TGTGCCTGGAGTGCGGACAGCTTCCTAGATACGCAGTATTTT. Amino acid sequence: CAWSADSFLDTQYF.

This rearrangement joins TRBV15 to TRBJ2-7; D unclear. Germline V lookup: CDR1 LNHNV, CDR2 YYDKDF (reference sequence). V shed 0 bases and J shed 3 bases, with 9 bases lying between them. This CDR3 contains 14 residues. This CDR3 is CATSRDGRNYEQYF. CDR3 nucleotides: TGTGCCACCAGCAGAGACGGACGGAACTACGAGCAGTACTTC. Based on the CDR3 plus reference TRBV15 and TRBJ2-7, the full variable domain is DAMVIQNPRYQVTQFGKPVTLSCSQTLNHNVMYWYQQKSSQAPKLLFHYYDKDFNNEADTPDNFQSRRPNTSFCFLDIRSPGLGDTAMYLCATSRDGRNYEQYFGPGTRLTVT.

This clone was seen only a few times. CDR3 sequence: CATSSGLGQPQHF. The CDR3 DNA is TGTGCCACCTCTTCAGGGTTGGGTCAGCCCCAGCATTTT. This chain joins TRBV15 and TRBJ1-5; tentative D call: TRBD1 (5 bases). The CDR3 is 13 residues long. Germline V lookup: CDR1 LNHNV, CDR2 YYDKDF (reference sequence). V was pared by 8 bases and J by 6 bases, with 14 bases between. Full variable domain (remainder filled in from reference TRBV15 and TRBJ1-5): DAMVIQNPRYQVTQFGKPVTLSCSQTLNHNVMYWYQQKSSQAPKLLFHYYDKDFNNEADTPDNFQSRRPNTSFCFLDIRSPGLGDTAMYLCATSSGLGQPQHFGDGTRLSIL.

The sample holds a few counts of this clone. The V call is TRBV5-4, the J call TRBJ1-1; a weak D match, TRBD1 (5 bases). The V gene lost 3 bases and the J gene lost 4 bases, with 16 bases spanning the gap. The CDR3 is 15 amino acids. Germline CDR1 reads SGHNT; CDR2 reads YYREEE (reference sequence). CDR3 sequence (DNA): TGTGCCAGCAGCTCGGGAGGGGCAGCGGGCACTGAAGCTTTCTTT. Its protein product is CASSSGGAAGTEAFF.

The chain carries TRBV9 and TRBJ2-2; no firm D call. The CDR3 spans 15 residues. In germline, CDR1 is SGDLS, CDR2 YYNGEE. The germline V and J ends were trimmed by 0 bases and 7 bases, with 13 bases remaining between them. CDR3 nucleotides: TGTGCCAGCAGCGTAGGTGCGGAAGGTCTCGGGGAGCTGTTTTTT. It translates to CASSVGAEGLGELFF.

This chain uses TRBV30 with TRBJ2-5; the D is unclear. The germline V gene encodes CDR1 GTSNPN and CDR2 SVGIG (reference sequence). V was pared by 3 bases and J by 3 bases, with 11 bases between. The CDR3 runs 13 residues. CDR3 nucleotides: TGTGCCTGGAGAGGCTCCTTTAAAGAGACCCAGTACTTC. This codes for CAWRGSFKETQYF. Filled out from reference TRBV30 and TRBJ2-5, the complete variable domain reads SQTIHQWPATLVQPVGSPLSLECTVEGTSNPNLYWYRQAAGRGLQLLFYSVGIGQISSEVPQNLSASRPQDRQFILSSKKLLLSDSGFYLCAWRGSFKETQYFGPGTRLLVL.

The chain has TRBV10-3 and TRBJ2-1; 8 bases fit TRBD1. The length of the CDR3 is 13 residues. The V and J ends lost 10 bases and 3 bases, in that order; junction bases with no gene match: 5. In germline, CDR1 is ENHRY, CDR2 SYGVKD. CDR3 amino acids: CATPTGDYNEQFF. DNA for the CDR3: TGTGCCACGCCGACAGGGGACTACAATGAGCAGTTCTTC.

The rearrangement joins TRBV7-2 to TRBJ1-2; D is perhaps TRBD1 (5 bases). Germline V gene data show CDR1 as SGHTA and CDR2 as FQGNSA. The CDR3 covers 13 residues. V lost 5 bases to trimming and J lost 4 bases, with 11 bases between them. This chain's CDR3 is CASSGAGAYGYTF. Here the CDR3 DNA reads TGTGCCAGCAGCGGGGCCGGGGCCTATGGCTACACCTTC.

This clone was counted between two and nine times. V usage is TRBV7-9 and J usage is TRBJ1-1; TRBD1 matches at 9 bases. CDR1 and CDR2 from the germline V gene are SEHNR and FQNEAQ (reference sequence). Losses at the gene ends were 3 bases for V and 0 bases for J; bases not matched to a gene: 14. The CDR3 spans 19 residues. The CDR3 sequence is CASSFLYRDRASVNTEAFF. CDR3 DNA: TGTGCCAGCAGCTTTCTTTACCGGGACAGGGCATCGGTGAACACTGAAGCTTTCTTT.

CDR3 nucleotide sequence: TGTGCCAGCAGCTCGATAGCGGGAGAGGTCAATGAGCAGTTCTTC. Amino acids: CASSSIAGEVNEQFF. The chain combines TRBV11-2 with TRBJ2-1; TRBD2 agrees at 9 bases. Germline V gives CDR1 SGHAT, CDR2 FQNNGV. V was clipped by 4 bases and J by 6 bases; unmatched bases: 7. The CDR3 length is 15 residues.

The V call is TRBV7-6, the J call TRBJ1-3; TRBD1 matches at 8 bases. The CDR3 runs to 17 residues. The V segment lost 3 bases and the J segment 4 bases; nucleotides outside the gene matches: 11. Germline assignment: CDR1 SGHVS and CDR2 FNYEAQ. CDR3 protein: CASSLEVQGARGNTIYF. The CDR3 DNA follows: TGTGCCAGCAGCTTGGAGGTCCAGGGGGCAAGAGGAAACACCATATATTTT. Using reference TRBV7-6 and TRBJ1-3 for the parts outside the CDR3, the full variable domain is GAGVSQSPRYKVTKRGQDVALRCDPISGHVSLYWYRQALGQGPEFLTYFNYEAQQDKSGLPNDRFSAERPEGSISTLTIQRTEQRDSAMYRCASSLEVQGARGNTIYFGEGSWLTVV.

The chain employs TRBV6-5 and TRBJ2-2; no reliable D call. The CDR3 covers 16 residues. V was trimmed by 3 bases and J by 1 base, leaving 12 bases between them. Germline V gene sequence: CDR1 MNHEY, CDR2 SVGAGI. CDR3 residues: CASSYGMPGNTGELFF. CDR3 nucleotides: TGTGCCAGCAGTTATGGTATGCCCGGGAACACCGGGGAGCTGTTTTTT.

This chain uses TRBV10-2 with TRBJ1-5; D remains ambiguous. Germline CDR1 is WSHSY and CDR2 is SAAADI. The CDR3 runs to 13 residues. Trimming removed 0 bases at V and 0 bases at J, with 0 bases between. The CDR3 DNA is TGCGCCAGCAGTGAGTCTAGCAATCAGCCCCAGCATTTT. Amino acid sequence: CASSESSNQPQHF.

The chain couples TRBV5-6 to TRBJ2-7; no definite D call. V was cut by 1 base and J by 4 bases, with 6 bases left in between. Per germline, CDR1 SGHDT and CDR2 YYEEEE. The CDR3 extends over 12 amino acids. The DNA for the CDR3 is TGTGCCAGCAGCTTGACTGATTACGAGCAGTACTTC. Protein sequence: CASSLTDYEQYF.

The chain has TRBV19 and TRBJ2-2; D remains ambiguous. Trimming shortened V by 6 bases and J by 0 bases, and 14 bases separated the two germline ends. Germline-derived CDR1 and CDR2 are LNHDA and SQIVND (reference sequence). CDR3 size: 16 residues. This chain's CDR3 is CASRVLLQSNTGELFF. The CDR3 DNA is TGTGCCAGTAGGGTCCTTCTACAGTCGAACACCGGGGAGCTGTTTTTT.

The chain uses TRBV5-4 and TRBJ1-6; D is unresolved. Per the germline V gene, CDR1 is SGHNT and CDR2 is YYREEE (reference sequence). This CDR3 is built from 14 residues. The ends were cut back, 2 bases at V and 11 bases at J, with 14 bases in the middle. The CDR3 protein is CASSFADDLAPLHF. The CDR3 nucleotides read TGTGCCAGCAGCTTCGCAGACGACCTCGCACCCCTCCACTTT.

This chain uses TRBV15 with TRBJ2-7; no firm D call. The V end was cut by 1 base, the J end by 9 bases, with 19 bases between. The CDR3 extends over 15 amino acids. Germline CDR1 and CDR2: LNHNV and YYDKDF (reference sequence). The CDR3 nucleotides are TGTGCCACCAGCAGAGGTACATCTACCACCTATGGGCAGTACTTC. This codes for CATSRGTSTTYGQYF.

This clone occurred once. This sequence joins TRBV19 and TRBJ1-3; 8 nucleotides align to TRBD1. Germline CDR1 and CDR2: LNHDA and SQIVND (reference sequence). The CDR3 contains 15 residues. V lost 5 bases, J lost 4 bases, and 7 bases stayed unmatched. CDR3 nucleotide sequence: TGTGCCAGTAGTGCCACCGGGACAGGCGGAAACACCATATATTTT. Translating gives CASSATGTGGNTIYF.

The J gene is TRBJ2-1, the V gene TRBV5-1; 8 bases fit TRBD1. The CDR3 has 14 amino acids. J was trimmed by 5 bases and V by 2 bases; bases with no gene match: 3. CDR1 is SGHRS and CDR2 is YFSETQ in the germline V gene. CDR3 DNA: TGCGCCAGCAGCTTTGGACAGGGAAACAATGAGCAGTTCTTC. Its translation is CASSFGQGNNEQFF.

CDR3 amino acids: CASSVELGLRGGSNEQFF. DNA of the CDR3: TGTGCCAGCAGCGTAGAATTGGGTTTGCGGGGGGGATCCAATGAGCAGTTCTTC. The chain employs TRBV9 and TRBJ2-1; 9 bases agree with TRBD2. Germline CDR1 and CDR2: SGDLS and YYNGEE. The CDR3 has 18 amino acids. V lost 0 bases, J lost 6 bases, and 13 bases stayed unmatched.

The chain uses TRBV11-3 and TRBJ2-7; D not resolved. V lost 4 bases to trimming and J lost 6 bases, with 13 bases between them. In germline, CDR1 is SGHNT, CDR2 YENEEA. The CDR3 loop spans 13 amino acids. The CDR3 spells CASSSDTPGEQYF. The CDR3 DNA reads TGTGCCAGCAGCTCCGATACTCCTGGCGAGCAGTACTTC.

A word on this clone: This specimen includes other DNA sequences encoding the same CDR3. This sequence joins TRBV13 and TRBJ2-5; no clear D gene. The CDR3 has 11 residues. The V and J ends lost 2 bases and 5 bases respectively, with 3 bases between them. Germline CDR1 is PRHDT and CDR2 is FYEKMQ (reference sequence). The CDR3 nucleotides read TGTGCCAGCAGCTTATCCGAGACCCAGTACTTC. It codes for CASSLSETQYF.

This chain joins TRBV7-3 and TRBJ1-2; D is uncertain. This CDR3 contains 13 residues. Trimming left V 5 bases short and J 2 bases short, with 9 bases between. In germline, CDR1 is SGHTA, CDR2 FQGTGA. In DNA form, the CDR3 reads TGTGCCAGCAGCCCAGACGCCAACTATGGCTACACCTTC. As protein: CASSPDANYGYTF.

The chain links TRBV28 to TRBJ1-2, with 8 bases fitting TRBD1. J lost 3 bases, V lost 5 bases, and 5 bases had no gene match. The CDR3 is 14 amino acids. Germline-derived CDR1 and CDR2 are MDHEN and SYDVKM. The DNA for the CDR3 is TGTGCCAGCAGTATACAGGGGGGGGACTATGGCTACACCTTC. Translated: CASSIQGGDYGYTF.